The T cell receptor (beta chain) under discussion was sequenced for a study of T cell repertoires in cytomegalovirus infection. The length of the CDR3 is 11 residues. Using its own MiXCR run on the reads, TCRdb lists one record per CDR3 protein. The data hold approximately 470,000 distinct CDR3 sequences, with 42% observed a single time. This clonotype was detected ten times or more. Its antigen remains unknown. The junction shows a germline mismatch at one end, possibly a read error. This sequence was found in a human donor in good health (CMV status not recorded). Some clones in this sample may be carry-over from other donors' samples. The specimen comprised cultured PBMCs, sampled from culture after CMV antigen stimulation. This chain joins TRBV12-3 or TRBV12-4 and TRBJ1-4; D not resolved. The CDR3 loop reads CASSLGEKLFF. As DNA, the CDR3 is TGTGCCAGCAGCTTAGGTGAAAAACTGTTTTTT.